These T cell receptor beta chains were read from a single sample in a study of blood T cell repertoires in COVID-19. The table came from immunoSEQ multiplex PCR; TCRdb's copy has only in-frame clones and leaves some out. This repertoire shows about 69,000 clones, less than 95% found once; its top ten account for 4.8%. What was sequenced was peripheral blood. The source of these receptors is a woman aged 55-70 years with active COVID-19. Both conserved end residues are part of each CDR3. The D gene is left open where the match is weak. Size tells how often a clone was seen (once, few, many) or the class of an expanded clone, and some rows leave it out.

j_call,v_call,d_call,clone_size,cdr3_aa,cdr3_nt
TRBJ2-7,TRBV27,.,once,CASSPPPGRTTYEQYF,TGTGCCAGCAGTCCCCCCCCCGGCAGGACAACCTACGAGCAGTACTTC
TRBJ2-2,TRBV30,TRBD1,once,CAWSVLVRGPGELFF,TGTGCCTGGAGTGTACTGGTCAGGGGGCCCGGGGAGCTGTTTTTT
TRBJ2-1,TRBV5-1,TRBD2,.,CASSGMRTSRHNEQFF,TGCGCCAGCAGCGGAATGCGGACTAGCAGACACAATGAGCAGTTCTTC
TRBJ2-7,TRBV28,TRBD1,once,CASSLLRDREEF,TGTGCCAGCAGTTTATTACGGGACAGGGAGGAGTTC
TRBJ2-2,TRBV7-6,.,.,CASSARTQGSGELFF,TGTGCCAGCAGCGCGCGCACGCAGGGGTCCGGGGAGCTGTTTTTT
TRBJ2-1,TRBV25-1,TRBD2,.,CASSVLAGADSYNEQFF,TGTGCCAGCAGTGTACTAGCGGGAGCGGACTCCTACAATGAGCAGTTCTTC
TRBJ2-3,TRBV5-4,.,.,CASSLESIGGGSTDTQYF,TGTGCCAGCAGCTTGGAATCCATTGGAGGTGGAAGCACAGATACGCAGTATTTT
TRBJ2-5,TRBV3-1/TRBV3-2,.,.,CASSQYMGAPETQYF,TGTGCCAGCAGCCAGTATATGGGCGCCCCAGAGACCCAGTACTTC
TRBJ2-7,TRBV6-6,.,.,CASRTGETYEQYF,TGTGCCAGCAGAACCGGGGAAACCTACGAGCAGTACTTC
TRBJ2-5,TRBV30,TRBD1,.,CAWSSGQGVQETQYF,TGTGCCTGGAGCTCGGGACAGGGGGTCCAAGAGACCCAGTACTTC
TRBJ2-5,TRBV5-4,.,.,CASSLEGGVETQYF,TGTGCCAGCAGCCTCGAAGGAGGCGTGGAGACCCAGTACTTC
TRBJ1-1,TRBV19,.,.,CASSPSSGLYTEAFF,TGTGCCAGTAGTCCAAGCTCGGGGTTATACACTGAAGCTTTCTTT
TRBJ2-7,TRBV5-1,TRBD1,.,CASGTGASYEQYF,TGCGCCAGCGGGACAGGGGCTTCCTACGAGCAGTACTTC
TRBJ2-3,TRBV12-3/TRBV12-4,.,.,CASSPGGDTQYF,TGTGCCAGCAGTCCCGGAGGGGATACGCAGTATTTT
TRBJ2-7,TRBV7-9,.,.,CASSLVGGGTSYEQYF,TGTGCCAGCAGCTTAGTAGGTGGCGGAACCTCCTACGAGCAGTACTTC
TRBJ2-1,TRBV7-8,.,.,CASSSQRYNEQFF,TGTGCCAGCTCTTCCCAGCGGTACAATGAGCAGTTCTTC
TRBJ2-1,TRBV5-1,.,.,CASSLAGGATYNEQFF,TGCGCCAGCAGCTTGGCCGGCGGGGCTACCTACAATGAGCAGTTCTTC
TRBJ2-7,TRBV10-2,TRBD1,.,CASTSLTGYEQYF,TGCGCCAGCACGAGTCTGACAGGGTACGAGCAGTACTTC
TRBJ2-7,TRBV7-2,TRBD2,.,CASSLDGGRAPGEQYF,TGTGCCAGCAGCTTAGATGGCGGGAGGGCCCCGGGCGAGCAGTACTTC
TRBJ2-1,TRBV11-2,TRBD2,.,CASRPLTSVSYNEQFF,TGTGCCAGCAGACCCCTTACTAGCGTCTCCTACAATGAGCAGTTCTTC